A single sample gave rise to the 25 T cell receptor beta chains below, sequenced in a study of radiotherapy plus CTLA-4 blockade in lung cancer. This table comes from immunoSEQ multiplex PCR, and its TCRdb copy is limited to in-frame clones, with some not included. Of 40,000 to 55,000 clones in the sample, 70% to 80% were seen once. Here the sequenced sample was peripheral blood, taken from a patient treated with radiotherapy plus ipilimumab. The receptors shown here come from a human donor with non-small cell lung cancer whose response to radiotherapy plus ipilimumab could not be evaluated.

This chain uses TRBV19 with TRBJ2-1; 10 bases are shared with TRBD2. Germline-derived CDR1 and CDR2 are LNHDA and SQIVND (reference sequence). The junction had 9 bases not matched to a gene; V was cut back by 8 bases and J by 11 bases. This CDR3 comprises 13 residues. The CDR3 nucleotides are TGTGCCAGTCATACTAGCGGGAAAGGGAAGCAGTTCTTC. Translated, it gives CASHTSGKGKQFF.

The chain recombines TRBV27 with TRBJ1-3; TRBD1 might be the D (5 bases). The CDR3 loop spans 15 amino acids. Between the trimmed V and J ends, which lost 3 bases and 0 bases, there was a span of 9 bases. CDR1 and CDR2 (germline): MNHEY, SMNVEV (reference sequence). DNA of the CDR3: TGTGCCAGCAGTTTTAGGGGCTCCTCTGGAAACACCATATATTTT. Translating gives CASSFRGSSGNTIYF.

The J gene is TRBJ1-6, the V gene TRBV6-1; no clear D. The germline CDR1 and CDR2 sequences are MNHNS and SASEGT. The CDR3 contains 13 residues. V dropped 0 bases and J dropped 10 bases, with 7 bases sitting between them. CDR3 sequence reads: CASSEAVASPLHF. DNA for the CDR3: TGTGCCAGCAGTGAAGCGGTGGCCTCACCCCTCCACTTT.

The CDR3 coding sequence is TGTGCCAGCAGCCTGTCCTGGGGGGGGGCCCGAGGAGGCTACACCTTC. Residues: CASSLSWGGARGGYTF. The V and J genes are TRBV7-9 and TRBJ1-2; D may be TRBD1 (6 bases). Deletions cut 5 bases from V and 8 bases from J, with 24 bases between. Per germline, CDR1 SEHNR and CDR2 FQNEAQ (reference sequence). CDR3 length: 16 amino acids.

The chain links TRBV4-2 to TRBJ2-3; D may be TRBD2 (7 bases). Germline lookup yields CDR1 LGHNA and CDR2 YNFKEQ. This CDR3 spans 18 amino acids. Trimming removed 4 bases at V and 4 bases at J, with 24 bases between. CDR3 DNA sequence: TGTGCCAGCAGCCCCCTTAATGGGGGGGGGCCGTCGGCAGATACGCAGTATTTT. Amino acids: CASSPLNGGGPSADTQYF.

There are a few counts of this clone. The same CDR3 can be traced to other DNA sequences in this sample. The J gene is TRBJ1-1, the V gene TRBV19, with D tentatively TRBD1 (6 bases). The V and J ends lost 6 bases and 2 bases respectively, with 7 bases between them. The germline V gene encodes CDR1 LNHDA and CDR2 SQIVND (reference sequence). There are 12 residues in the CDR3. DNA for the CDR3: TGTGCCAGTAGGGACAGAAACACTGAAGCTTTCTTT. Amino acids: CASRDRNTEAFF.

The J gene is TRBJ2-7, the V gene TRBV9, with 10 bases aligning to TRBD2. The J segment lost 1 base and the V segment lost 4 bases, leaving 8 bases of the junction unmatched. The CDR3 consists of 16 residues. The V gene's germline CDR1 is SGDLS and CDR2 YYNGEE. CDR3 sequence: CASSRNPSGGSYEQYF. The CDR3, as DNA: TGTGCCAGCAGCCGCAACCCTAGCGGGGGATCCTACGAGCAGTACTTC.

This chain links TRBV7-8 with TRBJ2-7; 15 bases are shared with TRBD2. Trimming cost V 5 bases and J 0 bases; bases outside gene matches: 14. The CDR3 has 20 residues. Germline V CDR1 and CDR2: SGHVS, FQNEAQ. The CDR3 protein is CASSEGTSGRTFIISYEQYF. The CDR3 nucleotides are TGTGCCAGCAGCGAGGGGACTAGCGGGAGGACGTTCATTATCTCCTACGAGCAGTACTTC.

V gene TRBV4-2 combines with J gene TRBJ1-3, with D possibly matching TRBD1 (6 bases). CDR1 and CDR2 from the germline V gene are LGHNA and YNFKEQ. The CDR3 length is 16 residues. Trimming pared 1 base from V and 1 base from J, leaving 11 bases between. DNA of the CDR3: TGTGCCAGCAGCCAAGTTCTGGGGGCGTCTGGAAACACCATATATTTT. This sequence encodes CASSQVLGASGNTIYF.

The V call is TRBV5-1, the J call TRBJ2-2; possible D gene TRBD1, 5 bases. Looked up from germline, CDR1 is SGHRS and CDR2 is YFSETQ. The CDR3 is 15 residues long. V was cut by 4 bases and J by 1 base, with 11 bases left in between. The CDR3: CASSKIQENTGELFF. The CDR3 DNA reads TGCGCCAGCAGCAAGATACAGGAGAACACCGGGGAGCTGTTTTTT.

By proportion, this clone is medium-sized. The chain links TRBV4-2 to TRBJ1-3; 11 nucleotides agree with TRBD1. There are 18 residues in the CDR3. Germline values: CDR1 LGHNA, CDR2 YNFKEQ. V lost 3 bases and J lost 2; bases outside the gene matches: 9. CDR3: CASSQEPGTGGTGNTIYF. In DNA, the CDR3 is TGTGCCAGCAGCCAGGAACCCGGGACAGGGGGAACTGGAAACACCATATATTTT.

This chain joins TRBV28 and TRBJ2-7; TRBD1 matches 7 bases. In germline, CDR1 is MDHEN, CDR2 SYDVKM. J was trimmed by 4 bases and V by 7 bases; bases with no gene match: 10. This CDR3 contains 14 residues. The CDR3 DNA reads TGTGCCAGCACCTTAGGGGGCGCGGCGTACGAGCAGTACTTC. It is translated as CASTLGGAAYEQYF.

This rearrangement joins TRBV2 to TRBJ1-2; D not resolved. Trimming pared 2 bases from V and 4 bases from J, leaving 17 bases between. Germline lookup yields CDR1 SNHLY and CDR2 FYNNEI. The CDR3 contains 16 residues. CDR3 in amino acids: CASSEWAEGGLYGYTF. CDR3 DNA: TGTGCCAGCAGTGAATGGGCCGAGGGAGGGCTCTATGGCTACACCTTC.

The CDR3 DNA reads as TGTGCCAGCAGTGTAAGTTGGTCCACGGACGAGCAGTACTTC. Protein sequence: CASSVSWSTDEQYF. The rearrangement uses TRBV6-1 and TRBJ2-7, with D hard to call. CDR1 is MNHNS, CDR2 SASEGT, per germline. The CDR3 totals 14 residues. V was clipped by 4 bases and J by 5 bases, with 15 bases between them.

The rearrangement joins TRBV7-2 to TRBJ2-2; 7 bases agree with TRBD2. After removal of 3 bases from V and 0 bases from J, the junction contained 7 bases not matched to a gene. The CDR3 totals 17 residues. CDR1 and CDR2 from the germline V gene are SGHTA and FQGNSA. In DNA form, the CDR3 reads TGTGCCAGCAGCTTCGGTCTACTAGCGTCGAACACCGGGGAGCTGTTTTTT. Translation: CASSFGLLASNTGELFF.

This clone was detected only a few times. The chain combines TRBV7-2 with TRBJ2-1; TRBD1 is a possible D gene (6 bases). The CDR3 extends over 15 amino acids. The V gene's germline CDR1 is SGHTA and CDR2 FQGNSA. Trimming left V 5 bases short and J 5 bases short, with 16 bases between. CDR3: CASSHVQGRHNEQFF. The CDR3 coding sequence is TGTGCCAGCAGCCACGTACAGGGACGGCACAATGAGCAGTTCTTC.

The CDR3 region is CASSLGGGQGTDTQYF. In nucleotides, the CDR3 is TGTGCCAGCAGCTTGGGGGGGGGACAGGGTACAGATACGCAGTATTTT. This rearrangement joins TRBV5-4 to TRBJ2-3; 9 bases align to TRBD1. The CDR3 contains 16 residues. The germline V gene has CDR1 SGHNT and CDR2 YYREEE (reference sequence). With 0 bases clipped from V and 3 bases from J, the junction kept 5 bases outside the gene matches.

This rearrangement joins TRBV9 to TRBJ1-1, with D tentatively TRBD1 (5 bases). The CDR3 spans 16 residues. The V end lost 3 bases, the J end lost 7 bases, and 22 bases lay between the germline ends. Germline assignment: CDR1 SGDLS and CDR2 YYNGEE. This CDR3 reads CASSGPQGAAAGEAFF. CDR3 DNA: TGTGCCAGCAGCGGGCCTCAAGGGGCAGCAGCAGGTGAAGCTTTCTTT. Full variable domain (rest looked up from reference TRBV9 and TRBJ1-1): DSGVTQTPKHLITATGQRVTLRCSPRSGDLSVYWYQQSLDQGLQFLIQYYNGEERAKGNILERFSAQQFPDLHSELNLSSLELGDSALYFCASSGPQGAAAGEAFFGQGTRLTVV.

The V and J genes are TRBV2 and TRBJ2-2, with 7 bases that match TRBD1. V was clipped by 8 bases and J by 6 bases; unmatched bases: 9. The CDR3 runs to 14 residues. Germline V gene sequence: CDR1 SNHLY, CDR2 FYNNEI. The DNA for the CDR3 is TGTGCCAGCCAGACCGACAGGGTCGCCGGGGAGCTGTTTTTT. Translation: CASQTDRVAGELFF.

The chain links TRBV9 to TRBJ2-7; TRBD2 matches at 8 bases. V was pared by 6 bases and J by 6 bases, with 8 bases of the junction left unmatched. Germline-derived CDR1 and CDR2 are SGDLS and YYNGEE. This CDR3 has 13 amino acids. CDR3 region: CASMSGLAGEQYF. DNA for the CDR3: TGTGCCAGCATGTCTGGACTAGCTGGCGAGCAGTACTTC.

Concerning this clone: The same CDR3 is also encoded by other DNA sequences in this sample. This CDR3 is CASRGTAQDYAGGLSGRRAGELFF. The CDR3 DNA reads as TGTGCCAGCAGGGGGACAGCTCAGGATTACGCGGGGGGCCTTTCTGGCCGCCGGGCCGGGGAGCTGTTTTTT. This chain uses TRBV2 with TRBJ2-2; D might be TRBD2 (8 bases). V lost 6 bases and J 6 bases, leaving 44 bases between the germline ends. The germline CDR1 and CDR2 sequences are SNHLY and FYNNEI. The CDR3 has 24 amino acids. The whole variable domain, remainder taken from reference TRBV2 and TRBJ2-2, is EPEVTQTPSHQVTQMGQEVILRCVPISNHLYFYWYRQILGQKVEFLVSFYNNEISEKSEIFDDQFSVERPDGSNFTLKIRSTKLEDSAMYFCASRGTAQDYAGGLSGRRAGELFFGEGSRLTVL.

This chain joins TRBV7-2 and TRBJ2-3; no clear D. Germline V gene sequence: CDR1 SGHTA, CDR2 FQGNSA. The CDR3 is made up of 13 amino acids. Trimming took 2 bases from V and 1 from J, leaving 4 bases between them. In nucleotides, the CDR3 is TGTGCCAGCAGCTTACCCGGCACAGATACGCAGTATTTT. It specifies CASSLPGTDTQYF. Looking up the rest from reference TRBV7-2 and TRBJ2-3 gives the full variable domain: GAGVSQSPSNKVTEKGKDVELRCDPISGHTALYWYRQSLGQGLEFLIYFQGNSAPDKSGLPSDRFSAERTGGSVSTLTIQRTQQEDSAVYLCASSLPGTDTQYFGPGTRLTVL.

V and J are TRBV28 and TRBJ1-4, with unresolved D. V was pared by 5 bases and J by 5 bases, with 12 bases between. Germline V lookup: CDR1 MDHEN, CDR2 SYDVKM. The CDR3 is 14 amino acids. The CDR3 is CASSPRGGNEKLFF. CDR3 nucleotide sequence: TGTGCCAGCAGTCCCCGGGGAGGGAATGAAAAACTGTTTTTT.

The chain links TRBV2 to TRBJ2-3; 11 nucleotides match TRBD2. V lost 8 bases to trimming and J lost 0 bases; unmatched junction nucleotides: 7. CDR1 and CDR2 (germline): SNHLY, FYNNEI. The CDR3 is 16 amino acids. The CDR3, as DNA: TGTGCCAGCGGGCTAGCGGGAGGTACCAGCACAGATACGCAGTATTTT. This encodes CASGLAGGTSTDTQYF.

This clone was observed a single time. The chain carries TRBV5-5 and TRBJ2-1; 13 bases line up with TRBD2. CDR1 is SGHKS and CDR2 is YYEKEE in the germline V gene (reference sequence). The CDR3 covers 15 residues. The J segment lost 4 bases and the V segment lost 3 bases, leaving 1 base of the junction unmatched. The DNA for the CDR3 is TGTGCCAGCAGCTCGACTAGCGGGGGGTACAATGAGCAGTTCTTC. This codes for CASSSTSGGYNEQFF.